Presented here are 24 T cell receptor beta chains from one specimen sequenced in a study of cytomegalovirus exposure and HLA in healthy donors. The data were produced by immunoSEQ multiplex PCR, yet TCRdb's version contains in-frame clones alone and is incomplete. The data hold 150,000 to 170,000 clones, with 70% to 90% observed a single time. The material sequenced was PBMCs. These receptors all stem from a human donor in good health.

The sample holds a few counts of this clone. The chain has TRBV7-2 and TRBJ1-2; D not resolved. CDR3 length equals 11 residues. Trimming stripped 6 bases from V and 2 bases from J, with 4 bases between. CDR1 is SGHTA, CDR2 FQGNSA, per germline. CDR3 protein: CASSLNYGYTF. CDR3 nucleotide sequence: TGTGCCAGCAGTCTCAACTATGGCTACACCTTC.

The chain is built from TRBV2 and TRBJ2-2; D unclear. The germline V gene encodes CDR1 SNHLY and CDR2 FYNNEI. CDR3 length: 14 residues. The germline V and J ends were trimmed by 7 bases and 5 bases, with 14 bases remaining between them. The CDR3 reads CASKVGSITGELFF. DNA of the CDR3: TGTGCCAGCAAGGTGGGCAGTATTACCGGGGAGCTGTTTTTT.

The gene calls are TRBV13 and TRBJ1-1, with TRBD1 as a possible D gene (5 bases). Looked up from germline, CDR1 is PRHDT and CDR2 is FYEKMQ (reference sequence). The V end was cut by 0 bases, the J end by 11 bases, with 13 bases between. The CDR3 has 13 amino acids. CDR3: CASSLGEGRVAFF. The CDR3 region has the DNA TGTGCCAGCAGCTTAGGCGAGGGGAGGGTTGCTTTCTTT. Using reference TRBV13 and TRBJ1-1 for the parts outside the CDR3, the full variable domain is AAGVIQSPRHLIKEKRETATLKCYPIPRHDTVYWYQQGPGQDPQFLISFYEKMQSDKGSIPDRFSAQQFSDYHSELNMSSLELGDSALYFCASSLGEGRVAFFGQGTRLTVV.

The V call is TRBV28, the J call TRBJ1-2; the match to TRBD1 covers 8 bases. CDR3 length: 16 amino acids. Trimming removed 3 bases from V and 4 bases from J; junction bases left unmatched: 10. Germline V gene sequence: CDR1 MDHEN, CDR2 SYDVKM. CDR3 protein: CASSFSRDRRTYGYTF. Written as DNA, the CDR3 is TGTGCCAGCAGTTTCTCCCGGGACAGGAGGACCTATGGCTACACCTTC.

The chain recombines TRBV5-4 with TRBJ1-5; D is unclear. The germline gives CDR1 SGHNT, CDR2 YYREEE (reference sequence). This CDR3 spans 13 amino acids. Between the trimmed V and J ends, which lost 5 bases and 7 bases, there was a span of 13 bases. The CDR3 here is CASSLGPRQPQHF. In nucleotides, the CDR3 is TGTGCCAGCAGTCTTGGTCCGAGGCAGCCCCAGCATTTT.

V and J are TRBV7-6 and TRBJ2-1, with TRBD2 identical over 15 bases. Germline-derived CDR1 and CDR2 are SGHVS and FNYEAQ. The V gene end was trimmed by 5 bases and the J gene end by 4 bases; junction bases not matched to a gene: 9. The CDR3 consists of 18 residues. The CDR3 region has the DNA TGTGCCAGCAGCCCCAGGACTAGCGGGGGGGCCGGGTACAATGAGCAGTTCTTC. Encoded protein: CASSPRTSGGAGYNEQFF.

This clone was counted only a few times. This sequence joins TRBV29-1 and TRBJ1-2; D might be TRBD1 (5 bases). The CDR3 loop spans 11 amino acids. The germline V and J ends were trimmed by 2 bases and 11 bases, with 12 bases remaining between them. The germline gives CDR1 SQVTM, CDR2 ANQGSEA. CDR3 nucleotide sequence: TGCAGCGTTGAATATCGACACAGGTACACCTTC. Residues: CSVEYRHRYTF.

V gene TRBV5-1 combines with J gene TRBJ1-4; 7 bases map to TRBD1. The CDR3 is 15 residues long. Germline CDR1 SGHRS, CDR2 YFSETQ. The V and J ends lost 2 bases and 8 bases, in that order; junction bases with no gene match: 9. The CDR3 DNA follows: TGCGCCAGCAGCTTTCAGGGGGTGGAAGGAGAAAAACTGTTTTTT. Protein: CASSFQGVEGEKLFF.

The chain uses TRBV28 and TRBJ1-1, with D perhaps matching TRBD1 (5 bases). Germline loops: CDR1 MDHEN, CDR2 SYDVKM. The CDR3 runs 15 residues. With 4 bases removed from V and 1 base from J, the gap between germline ends came to 13 bases. The CDR3 protein is CASSSPGRGNTEAFF. The CDR3 nucleotides are TGTGCCAGCAGTTCCCCGGGGCGGGGGAACACTGAAGCTTTCTTT.

Turning to this clone: Other DNA sequences in the sample encode the same CDR3. The V and J genes are TRBV4-1 and TRBJ1-1, with D possibly TRBD1 on 6 matching bases. Germline CDR1 reads MGHRA; CDR2 reads YSYEKL. The CDR3 runs to 13 residues. Trimming stripped 4 bases from V and 1 base from J, with 7 bases between. CDR3 sequence (DNA): TGCGCCAGCAGCCTACAGGGGAACACTGAAGCTTTCTTT. Amino acids: CASSLQGNTEAFF.

V is TRBV29-1 and J is TRBJ2-2; 7 positions match TRBD1. This CDR3 contains 13 residues. The germline V gene has CDR1 SQVTM and CDR2 ANQGSEA. V shed 4 bases, J shed 6 bases, and the junction held 5 bases outside the gene matches. CDR3 protein: CSVGRGQAGELFF. The CDR3 nucleotides read TGCAGCGTTGGTAGGGGGCAGGCCGGGGAGCTGTTTTTT.

The V call is TRBV28, the J call TRBJ1-4; no definite D call. V was cut by 6 bases and J by 2 bases, with 10 bases left in between. The CDR3 extends over 14 amino acids. Germline CDR1 reads MDHEN; CDR2 reads SYDVKM. The chain's CDR3 is CASSPSGTNEKLFF. CDR3 DNA: TGTGCCAGCAGCCCAAGCGGGACTAATGAAAAACTGTTTTTT.

The chain combines TRBV28 with TRBJ1-2, with D possibly TRBD1 on 6 matching bases. V was trimmed by 3 bases and J by 8 bases, leaving 16 bases between them. The CDR3 sequence is 14 residues long. The germline V gene has CDR1 MDHEN and CDR2 SYDVKM. CDR3 bases: TGTGCCAGCAGTTTGGACAGAACCTGGAGGGGCTACACCTTC. Translation gives CASSLDRTWRGYTF.

The DNA of the CDR3 is TGTGCCAGCAGTTTTTTGACTAGCGGGAGGGGGGATGAGCAGTTCTTC. It codes for CASSFLTSGRGDEQFF. This sequence joins TRBV7-8 and TRBJ2-1; 14 bases align to TRBD2. This CDR3 has 16 residues. Germline lookup yields CDR1 SGHVS and CDR2 FQNEAQ. The V gene end was trimmed by 6 bases and the J gene end by 8 bases; junction bases not matched to a gene: 9.

V and J are TRBV5-3 and TRBJ2-2; D is ambiguous. TRBV5-3 belongs to the ORF category, with a function that is uncertain. V lost 3 bases and J lost 6, with 15 bases in between. The CDR3 extends over 15 amino acids. The CDR3 sequence is CARSYPTKVAGELFF. The CDR3 DNA sequence: TGTGCCAGAAGCTACCCGACAAAGGTGGCCGGGGAGCTGTTTTTT.

The J gene is TRBJ2-7, the V gene TRBV7-9; 8 bases agree with TRBD1. CDR1 is SEHNR and CDR2 is FQNEAQ in the germline V gene (reference sequence). J was trimmed by 4 bases and V by 5 bases; bases with no gene match: 7. The length of the CDR3 is 14 residues. The CDR3 nucleotides are TGTGCCAGCAGCCCCGACAGGGGAAGGTACGAGCAGTACTTC. Its protein is CASSPDRGRYEQYF. The full variable domain, completed using reference TRBV7-9 and TRBJ2-7, is DTGVSQNPRHKITKRGQNVTFRCDPISEHNRLYWYRQTLGQGPEFLTYFQNEAQLEKSRLLSDRFSAERPKGSFSTLEIQRTEQGDSAMYLCASSPDRGRYEQYFGPGTRLTVT.

This chain joins TRBV27 and TRBJ2-7; weak D call: TRBD1 (6 bases). Trimming left V 8 bases short and J 3 bases short, with 14 bases between. This CDR3 comprises 13 residues. CDR1 is MNHEY, CDR2 SMNVEV, per germline (reference sequence). In DNA, the CDR3 is TGTGCCAGCGGTACCGGGACATACTACGAGCAGTACTTC. Translating gives CASGTGTYYEQYF.

The chain uses TRBV6-6 and TRBJ2-2; D not certain. CDR1 is MNHNY, CDR2 SVGAGI, per germline (reference sequence). CDR3 length: 12 amino acids. Deletions cut 6 bases from V and 7 bases from J, with 9 bases between. Here the CDR3 DNA reads TGTGCCAGCAGACCCCCGAGCGGGGAGCTGTTTTTT. It encodes CASRPPSGELFF.

The chain uses TRBV11-2 and TRBJ2-7, with D possibly being TRBD2 (6 bases). V was trimmed by 3 bases and J by 0 bases, leaving 12 bases between them. Germline V gene data show CDR1 as SGHAT and CDR2 as FQNNGV. The CDR3 totals 15 residues. CDR3 in DNA: TGTGCCAGCAGCTTCCGGGACTGGAGCTCCTACGAGCAGTACTTC. Translated: CASSFRDWSSYEQYF.

This chain joins TRBV4-1 and TRBJ2-7, with 7 bases identical to TRBD2. Germline loops: CDR1 MGHRA, CDR2 YSYEKL. The CDR3 is 14 residues long. V gave up 0 bases and J gave up 3 bases; unmatched junction bases: 2. CDR3 coding DNA: TGCGCCAGCAGCCAAGAGGGGGGGAGCTACGAGCAGTACTTC. Translating gives CASSQEGGSYEQYF.

The table lists this clone with a few counts. This chain joins TRBV7-8 and TRBJ2-7; maybe TRBD1 (6 bases). CDR1 and CDR2 (germline): SGHVS, FQNEAQ. The CDR3 has 14 residues. V lost 5 bases to trimming and J lost 6 bases, with 17 bases between them. The CDR3 here is CASSLQTGKSEQYF. DNA for the CDR3: TGTGCCAGCAGCCTACAAACAGGGAAAAGCGAGCAGTACTTC.

The chain carries TRBV25-1 and TRBJ1-2, with D possibly matching TRBD1 (5 bases). The germline V gene encodes CDR1 MGHDK and CDR2 SYGVNS. Trimming removed 4 bases at V and 1 base at J, with 7 bases between. This CDR3 contains 13 residues. The CDR3 sequence: CASSAQGNYGYTF. As DNA, the CDR3 is TGTGCCAGCAGTGCTCAGGGTAACTATGGCTACACCTTC.

The chain has TRBV5-1 and TRBJ2-1, with 11 positions matching TRBD2. CDR1 and CDR2 from the germline V gene are SGHRS and YFSETQ. The CDR3 is made up of 17 amino acids. Germline trimming cut 2 bases from V and 4 bases from J; bases unmatched to any gene: 8. For the CDR3, the DNA is TGCGCCAGCAGCTTAGAAGGTTTAGCGGGAGGGTACAATGAGCAGTTCTTC. As protein: CASSLEGLAGGYNEQFF. Complete variable domain (other parts from reference TRBV5-1 and TRBJ2-1): KAGVTQTPRYLIKTRGQQVTLSCSPISGHRSVSWYQQTPGQGLQFLFEYFSETQRNKGNFPGRFSGRQFSNSRSEMNVSTLELGDSALYLCASSLEGLAGGYNEQFFGPGTRLTVL.

The rearrangement uses TRBV6-5 and TRBJ1-2; D is undetermined. This CDR3 contains 15 residues. Looked up from germline, CDR1 is MNHEY and CDR2 is SVGAGI. The V and J ends lost 0 bases and 2 bases respectively, with 10 bases between them. The CDR3 region has the DNA TGTGCCAGCAGTTACTCGAGCAGGCAGAACTATGGCTACACCTTC. This translates into CASSYSSRQNYGYTF.